This TCR beta chain was profiled in a study of blood T cells in healthy people across ages. Study results and limitations: Among long-lived donors, naive CD4+ cells were more numerous and diversity higher than in aged donors.

Comments on this clonotype: Its matching antigen is unknown.

Each donor supplied roughly 10 milliliters of peripheral blood. Combining a sample-barcoded 5' primer with a J-beta primer mix, a second PCR ran for roughly 7 to 11 cycles. With 12 random nucleotides, a template-switch adaptor tagged each individual cDNA molecule. Each CDR3 protein is one row after TCRdb ran MiXCR on the 5' RACE reads. The data contain 1.8 million or so distinct CDR3 sequences, around 40% of them singletons. Germline V gene lookup returns CDR1 SGHKS and CDR2 YYEKEE (reference sequence). The CDR3 covers 17 residues. With V trimmed by 2 bases and J by 0 bases, 6 bases remained unmatched.

This chain links TRBV5-5 with TRBJ1-2, with TRBD1 matching over 11 bases. Sequenced sample: blood. This TCR derives from a human donor in good health. CDR3 coding DNA: TGTGCCAGCAGCTTAACCGGACAGGGGGCGGCTAACTATGGCTACACCTTC. Translation gives CASSLTGQGAANYGYTF.